A single sample is the source of the 6 T cell receptor beta chains below, sequenced in a study of response to subunit inactivated influenza vaccine. TCRdb ran MiXCR on the RT-PCR reads and lists one entry per CDR3 protein. The sample has roughly 620,000 distinct CDR3 sequences, roughly 10% seen once. These data also featured in a second study, about T cells expressing NK-cell markers. That study adds: What made the TCR beta cDNA was 5'RACE template switching with UMIs.

The sequencing used PBMCs from blood, collected on the day of vaccination. Receptors originate from a man in his fifties who received an inactivated influenza vaccine.

This chain joins TRBV20-1 and TRBJ2-3; 7 nucleotides align to TRBD1. Looked up from germline, CDR1 is DFQATT and CDR2 is SNEGSKA (reference sequence). The CDR3 runs 13 residues. V shed 6 bases and J 2 bases; nucleotides not matched to a gene: 5. This chain's CDR3 is CSARQGITDTQYF. CDR3 DNA sequence: TGCAGTGCAAGACAGGGAATCACAGATACGCAGTATTTT.

A single count supports this clonotype. CDR3 coding DNA: TGTGCCAGCAGTTATCCGATAGCGGGGGTGGCCCATGAGCAGTTCTTC. Encoded protein: CASSYPIAGVAHEQFF. The rearrangement links TRBV6-2 or TRBV6-3 to TRBJ2-1, with 9 nucleotides matching TRBD2. The CDR3 sequence is 16 residues long. V was clipped by 3 bases and J by 8 bases; unmatched bases: 11. The germline V gene encodes CDR1 MNHEY and CDR2 SVGEGT.

This clonotype came up a few times. The rearrangement joins TRBV12-3 or TRBV12-4 to TRBJ2-7; 7 bases align to TRBD2. The CDR3 loop spans 15 amino acids. The V and J ends lost 1 base and 3 bases, in that order; junction bases with no gene match: 6. In DNA, the CDR3 is TGTGCCAGCAGTTTAGGGGGGGGGAATTACTACGAGCAGTACTTC. As protein: CASSLGGGNYYEQYF.

This clonotype was seen more than once but under ten times. The genes are TRBV28 and TRBJ2-1; 10 bases line up with TRBD2. CDR3 length: 17 amino acids. The V segment lost 3 bases and the J segment 4 bases; nucleotides outside the gene matches: 9. Germline CDR1 MDHEN, CDR2 SYDVKM. CDR3 nucleotide sequence: TGTGCCAGCAGTTTGGATAGCGGGGGGAATTTATACAATGAGCAGTTCTTC. It translates to CASSLDSGGNLYNEQFF.

This clonotype came up many times. This sequence joins TRBV2 and TRBJ2-1; 10 bases are shared with TRBD2. Germline V gives CDR1 SNHLY, CDR2 FYNNEI. V lost 5 bases to trimming and J lost 1 base; unmatched junction nucleotides: 2. This CDR3 comprises 15 residues. CDR3 residues: CASSFSGGSYNEQFF. CDR3 sequence (DNA): TGTGCCAGCAGTTTTAGCGGGGGGTCCTACAATGAGCAGTTCTTC. Using reference TRBV2 and TRBJ2-1 for the parts outside the CDR3, the full variable domain is EPEVTQTPSHQVTQMGQEVILRCVPISNHLYFYWYRQILGQKVEFLVSFYNNEISEKSEIFDDQFSVERPDGSNFTLKIRSTKLEDSAMYFCASSFSGGSYNEQFFGPGTRLTVL.

This clonotype was seen repeatedly, ten times or more. The chain links TRBV10-2 to TRBJ1-3; D is perhaps TRBD1 (6 bases). This CDR3 is built from 17 residues. Germline loops: CDR1 WSHSY, CDR2 SAAADI. V was clipped by 8 bases and J by 3 bases, with 23 bases between them. The CDR3 spells CASGTGAVAPRGNTIYF. CDR3 nucleotide sequence: TGCGCCAGCGGGACGGGGGCAGTTGCTCCTCGTGGAAACACCATATATTTT.